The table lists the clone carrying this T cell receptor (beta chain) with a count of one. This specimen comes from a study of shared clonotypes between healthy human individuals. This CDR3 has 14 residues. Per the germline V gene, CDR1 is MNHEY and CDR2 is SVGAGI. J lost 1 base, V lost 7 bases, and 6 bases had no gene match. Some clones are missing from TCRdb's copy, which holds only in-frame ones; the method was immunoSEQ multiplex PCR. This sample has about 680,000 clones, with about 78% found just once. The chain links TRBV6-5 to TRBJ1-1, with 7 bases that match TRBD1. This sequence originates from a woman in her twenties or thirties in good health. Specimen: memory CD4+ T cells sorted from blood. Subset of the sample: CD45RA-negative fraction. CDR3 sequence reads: CASNLQGRNTEAFF. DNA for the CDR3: TGTGCCAGCAACCTACAGGGGAGGAACACTGAAGCTTTCTTT.